The subject of this entry is one T cell receptor (beta chain). TCRdb's copy holds only in-frame clones and misses some; the assay was immunoSEQ multiplex PCR. The table records 250,000 or so clones, about 88% of them present only once. The sample originates from a study of blood T cell repertoires in COVID-19. Study summary: Samples representing acute and convalescent COVID-19 were sourced from the United States, Italy and Spain. T cells, B-cell-depleted T cells, or PBMCs provided the cDNA or gDNA that served as material.

Sequenced input: PBMCs or T cells enriched from blood (not recorded which). The origin of this receptor is a woman aged 45 to 65 who had been exposed to COVID-19.

The CDR3 is CASSQDRGQDEQYF. Written as DNA, the CDR3 is TGTGCCAGCAGCCAAGATAGGGGGCAGGACGAGCAGTACTTC. The rearrangement links TRBV3-1 (or the pseudogene TRBV3-2) to TRBJ2-7, with 7 bases that match TRBD1. The CDR3 totals 14 residues. The junction had 4 bases not matched to a gene; V was cut back by 0 bases and J by 5 bases. Germline V gene lookup returns CDR1 LGHDT and CDR2 YNNKEL (reference sequence).